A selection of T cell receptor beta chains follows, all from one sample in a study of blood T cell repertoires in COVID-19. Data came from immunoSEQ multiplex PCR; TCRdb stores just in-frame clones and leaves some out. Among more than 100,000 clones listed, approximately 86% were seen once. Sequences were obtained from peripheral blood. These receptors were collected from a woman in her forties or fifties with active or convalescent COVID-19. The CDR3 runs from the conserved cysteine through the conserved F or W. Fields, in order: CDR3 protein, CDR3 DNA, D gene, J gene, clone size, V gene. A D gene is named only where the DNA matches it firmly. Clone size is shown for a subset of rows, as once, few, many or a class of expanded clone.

CDR3: CASSGRVLRTGELFF
DNA: TGTGCCAGCAGCGGCAGGGTGCTGAGGACCGGGGAGCTGTTTTTT
D: .
J: TRBJ2-2
size: .
V: TRBV9

CDR3: CASSFGLAGAYEQYF
DNA: TGTGCCAGCAGCTTTGGACTAGCGGGAGCGTACGAGCAGTACTTC
D: TRBD2
J: TRBJ2-7
size: .
V: TRBV7-2

CDR3: CASCRGNGNQPQHF
DNA: TGTGCCAGCTGTAGGGGGAACGGCAATCAGCCCCAGCATTTT
D: .
J: TRBJ1-5
size: few
V: TRBV13

CDR3: CASSRDRAGYNEQFF
DNA: TGTGCCAGCAGTCGCGACAGGGCGGGGTACAATGAGCAGTTCTTC
D: .
J: TRBJ2-1
size: .
V: TRBV28

CDR3: CASSSGLAGVHSMFF
DNA: TGTGCCAGCAGTTCGGGACTAGCGGGAGTGCATTCGATGTTTTTT
D: TRBD2
J: TRBJ2-2
size: .
V: TRBV28

CDR3: CAWTRPPGNYGYTF
DNA: TGTGCCTGGACGAGGCCCCCCGGGAACTATGGCTACACCTTC
D: .
J: TRBJ1-2
size: .
V: TRBV30

CDR3: CASSQDAGQGGEKLFF
DNA: TGCGCCAGCAGCCAAGATGCGGGACAGGGAGGAGAAAAACTGTTTTTT
D: TRBD1
J: TRBJ1-4
size: .
V: TRBV4-3

CDR3: CASRLMAGGNTEAFF
DNA: TGTGCCAGCAGGTTAATGGCAGGGGGCAACACTGAAGCTTTCTTT
D: TRBD1
J: TRBJ1-1
size: .
V: TRBV28

CDR3: CSAPLTGPETQYF
DNA: TGCAGCGCCCCACTGACAGGGCCGGAGACCCAGTACTTC
D: TRBD1
J: TRBJ2-5
size: .
V: TRBV29-1

CDR3: CASSFEGNTEAFF
DNA: TGTGCCAGCAGCTTTGAGGGGAACACTGAAGCTTTCTTT
D: .
J: TRBJ1-1
size: .
V: TRBV7-9

CDR3: CASGDLSIPQYF
DNA: TGTGCCAGCGGGGACTTATCAATTCCCCAGTACTTC
D: .
J: TRBJ2-7
size: .
V: TRBV6-5

CDR3: CASSPPRRMMDTEAFF
DNA: TGTGCCAGCTCACCACCCCGGCGGATGATGGACACTGAAGCTTTCTTT
D: .
J: TRBJ1-1
size: few
V: TRBV18

CDR3: CASSLFRTNEKLFF
DNA: TGTGCCAGCAGCTTATTCAGAACTAATGAAAAACTGTTTTTT
D: .
J: TRBJ1-4
size: few
V: TRBV11-2

CDR3: CASSIDRGNEQFF
DNA: TGTGCCAGTAGTATAGATCGGGGGAATGAGCAGTTCTTC
D: .
J: TRBJ2-1
size: .
V: TRBV19

CDR3: CSVEVGRSGANVLTF
DNA: TGCAGCGTTGAAGTGGGGCGGTCTGGGGCCAACGTCCTGACTTTC
D: .
J: TRBJ2-6
size: .
V: TRBV29-1

CDR3: CAISESISRSYEQYF
DNA: TGTGCCATCAGTGAGTCGATTTCCAGGTCCTACGAGCAGTACTTC
D: .
J: TRBJ2-7
size: .
V: TRBV10-3

CDR3: CASSTTFYNEQFF
DNA: TGTGCCAGTAGTACCACTTTCTACAATGAGCAGTTCTTC
D: .
J: TRBJ2-1
size: .
V: TRBV19

CDR3: CASSLSGGSSGNTIYF
DNA: TGTGCCAGCAGTTTATCCGGGGGGAGCTCTGGAAACACCATATATTTT
D: .
J: TRBJ1-3
size: .
V: TRBV28

CDR3: CASSIAPQGSYEQYF
DNA: TGTGCCAGTAGTATAGCTCCCCAGGGATCCTACGAGCAGTACTTC
D: .
J: TRBJ2-7
size: .
V: TRBV19

CDR3: CAWMAGGASGNTIYF
DNA: TGTGCCTGGATGGCTGGCGGGGCCTCTGGAAACACCATATATTTT
D: .
J: TRBJ1-3
size: .
V: TRBV30

CDR3: CASSSGPNQPQHF
DNA: TGTGCCAGTAGTTCTGGGCCCAATCAGCCCCAGCATTTT
D: .
J: TRBJ1-5
size: .
V: TRBV19

CDR3: CASSFESSHEQFF
DNA: TGTGCCAGCAGTTTTGAAAGCTCCCATGAGCAGTTCTTC
D: .
J: TRBJ2-1
size: .
V: TRBV7-9

CDR3: CASSSHTGASNTGELFF
DNA: TGCGCCAGCAGCTCACATACAGGGGCCTCGAACACCGGGGAGCTGTTTTTT
D: TRBD1
J: TRBJ2-2
size: .
V: TRBV5-1

CDR3: CATSIGGFGYTEAFF
DNA: TGTGCCACCAGCATCGGGGGGTTTGGATACACTGAAGCTTTCTTT
D: .
J: TRBJ1-1
size: .
V: TRBV15

CDR3: CASSYPSGGPGEQFF
DNA: TGTGCCAGCAGTTACCCTAGCGGGGGTCCGGGTGAGCAGTTCTTC
D: TRBD2
J: TRBJ2-1
size: .
V: TRBV6-2/TRBV6-3

CDR3: CASSYRGRDTEAFF
DNA: TGTGCCAGCAGTTATCGGGGGAGGGACACTGAAGCTTTCTTT
D: .
J: TRBJ1-1
size: .
V: TRBV28

CDR3: CASSLRTDDEQYF
DNA: TGTGCCAGCAGTTTAAGGACAGATGACGAGCAGTACTTC
D: .
J: TRBJ2-7
size: .
V: TRBV12-3/TRBV12-4

CDR3: CASSLGGAAERGPEAFF
DNA: TGTGCCAGCAGCCTTGGAGGGGCGGCGGAAAGGGGTCCTGAAGCTTTCTTT
D: .
J: TRBJ1-1
size: .
V: TRBV5-6

CDR3: CASSQGLANEQYF
DNA: TGTGCCAGCAGCCAGGGACTAGCAAACGAGCAGTACTTC
D: TRBD2
J: TRBJ2-7
size: .
V: TRBV5-4

CDR3: CASSHPRLVYNEQFF
DNA: TGCGCCAGCAGTCATCCTCGACTAGTTTACAATGAGCAGTTCTTC
D: .
J: TRBJ2-1
size: .
V: TRBV23-1

CDR3: CSVVGQTYNEQFF
DNA: TGCAGCGTAGTGGGACAGACCTACAATGAGCAGTTCTTC
D: TRBD1
J: TRBJ2-1
size: .
V: TRBV29-1

CDR3: CASSVVPEETQYF
DNA: TGTGCCAGCAGTGTCGTCCCGGAGGAGACCCAGTACTTC
D: .
J: TRBJ2-5
size: .
V: TRBV28

CDR3: CASSFWTGAEGQPQHF
DNA: TGTGCCAGCAGCTTCTGGACAGGGGCGGAGGGTCAGCCCCAGCATTTT
D: TRBD1
J: TRBJ1-5
size: .
V: TRBV7-9

CDR3: CASSSDSGRQFF
DNA: TGTGCCAGCAGCTCAGATAGCGGGAGGCAGTTCTTC
D: TRBD2
J: TRBJ2-1
size: .
V: TRBV7-9

CDR3: CASSQEVQTGALANYGYTF
DNA: TGCGCCAGCAGCCAAGAGGTCCAGACAGGGGCCCTAGCTAACTATGGCTACACCTTC
D: TRBD1
J: TRBJ1-2
size: .
V: TRBV4-3

CDR3: CASSPGTGDWENTEAFF
DNA: TGTGCCAGCAGCCCAGGAACAGGGGATTGGGAGAACACTGAAGCTTTCTTT
D: TRBD1
J: TRBJ1-1
size: .
V: TRBV7-9

CDR3: CSVDGRGGEKLFF
DNA: TGCAGCGTTGATGGAAGGGGTGGCGAAAAACTGTTTTTT
D: .
J: TRBJ1-4
size: .
V: TRBV29-1

CDR3: CTSSQEVSGTNTGELFF
DNA: TGCACCAGCAGCCAAGAAGTTAGCGGGACGAACACCGGGGAGCTGTTTTTT
D: .
J: TRBJ2-2
size: .
V: TRBV1

CDR3: CASSIVATGELFF
DNA: TGTGCCAGTAGTATAGTAGCCACCGGGGAGCTGTTTTTT
D: .
J: TRBJ2-2
size: .
V: TRBV19

CDR3: CASKSGSYDQYF
DNA: TGTGCCAGCAAGTCTGGGAGTTACGATCAGTACTTC
D: .
J: TRBJ2-7
size: .
V: TRBV2

CDR3: CASSLAETSSAEQFF
DNA: TGTGCCAGCAGCCTGGCCGAGACTAGCTCCGCTGAGCAGTTCTTC
D: TRBD2
J: TRBJ2-1
size: .
V: TRBV7-9

CDR3: CSAHGGEKLFF
DNA: TGCAGTGCCCACGGGGGTGAAAAACTGTTTTTT
D: .
J: TRBJ1-4
size: .
V: TRBV20-1

CDR3: CATTASGPNLGEQYF
DNA: TGTGCCACCACCGCTAGCGGGCCTAACCTGGGCGAGCAGTACTTC
D: TRBD2
J: TRBJ2-7
size: .
V: TRBV15

CDR3: CASSQDGGGNEQFF
DNA: TGCGCCAGCAGCCAAGATGGGGGGGGGAATGAGCAGTTCTTC
D: TRBD2
J: TRBJ2-1
size: .
V: TRBV4-3

CDR3: CASSKTGGAYNEQFF
DNA: TGTGCCAGCAGCAAAACAGGGGGCGCATACAATGAGCAGTTCTTC
D: TRBD1
J: TRBJ2-1
size: .
V: TRBV7-9

CDR3: CASSHGDRGGETQYF
DNA: TGTGCCAGCAGCCACGGGGACAGGGGAGGAGAGACCCAGTACTTC
D: TRBD1
J: TRBJ2-5
size: .
V: TRBV11-3

CDR3: CASSLAGGPVGTDTQYF
DNA: TGTGCCAGCAGCTTAGCGGGAGGGCCCGTCGGCACAGATACGCAGTATTTT
D: TRBD2
J: TRBJ2-3
size: .
V: TRBV7-8

CDR3: CASSLETSGYIAKNIQYF
DNA: TGTGCCAGCAGCTTGGAGACTAGCGGGTATATAGCCAAAAACATTCAGTACTTC
D: TRBD2
J: TRBJ2-4
size: .
V: TRBV7-2